The following is a T cell receptor (beta chain) sequence with its context. Its target antigen remains unknown. Qualities for individual bases were not recorded, and no much larger clone is one base off. This record belongs to a study of cytomegalovirus exposure and HLA in healthy donors (dated by TCRdb to 2016 to 2017). In terms of the full investigation: In an earlier analysis of approximately 500 of the donors, roughly 300 Gb of sequence data and some 100 million unique TCR beta sequences from about 190 million T cells were reported. Alongside the repertoire data, information on donor age, sex, ethnicity and CMV serostatus was compiled. Across some 400 genotyped donors of the cohort, an average of about 250,000 unique TCR beta nucleotide sequences per donor were sequenced, and 15% to 20% of those sequences were non-productive. The study aimed to test whether signatures of past pathogen exposure could be identified by cataloging public T cell receptors. In a later analysis, previously published TCR beta repertoires from 550 to 750 donors were re-analyzed and high-resolution HLA genotyping was added so that TCR occurrence patterns could be studied. Along with the approximately 650-subject first cohort, a separate validation cohort of around 120 different subjects was used. The T cell repertoires of some 700 subjects were profiled by immunosequencing and related to cytomegalovirus serostatus. The later analysis used no new phenotypic data to find candidate immune exposures, relying instead on TCR beta sequences and their occurrence across donors. In a later genetic analysis, genome-wide SNP genotypes for about three fifths of the 666 donors were used, and that subset was treated as a discovery cohort. Every discovery cohort repertoire had been produced on one sequencing platform. An early release covering 500 to 750 HLA-typed donors comprised 300 to 350 gigabases of sequencing data and tens of millions of unique TCR sequences. Because of strong linkage in the cohort, five DR-DQ haplotypes were treated as single units for association and clustering. HLA typing covered class I and class II loci at four-digit resolution. To predict cytomegalovirus infection status, the study brought together high-throughput TCR immunosequencing, statistical association of individual TCRs with disease status, and machine learning. Of the 398 genotyped donors, about 84% fell in the genetic ancestry cluster associated with self-reported Caucasian donors. The number of typed donors differed by locus: 629-630 for A, B, C, DRB1 and DQB1; some 540 for DQA1; around 580 for DPA1; and some 450 for DPB1. An earlier analysis of several hundred of the donors applied high-throughput TCR beta sequencing to assess whether each TCR beta V gene segment acted as functional or pseudogenic. Study-level results and caveats: In a later analysis, around 17,000 TCR beta sequences were associated with specific HLA alleles at a false discovery rate of 0.05. Cytomegalovirus status was reported to be diagnosed by the classifier with high specificity and sensitivity in both the original and validation cohorts. When HLA alleles, especially DR and DQ, strongly co-occurred, TCR associations were difficult to assign to individual alleles. Because some donors lacked HLA typing at each locus, the association tests relied only on the typed subset. The study gave a list of about 170 TCR beta chains associated with cytomegalovirus. Because counts were too low, more than 15 rarely observed V segments, including chromosome 9 orphons, were excluded from the earlier analysis of 587 of the donors. Roughly uniform sequencing depth across donors was assumed in presence/absence analyses, although this assumption may not hold. A further reported finding was that TCR beta sequences accurately predicted the HLA-A and HLA-B alleles for most subjects in the first cohort. Compared with equally common non-associated chains, HLA-associated TCR beta chains in a later analysis were more clonally expanded and had lower generation probabilities. Correlated functional status among segregating V segments might be attributable to linkage disequilibrium, but an unknown experimental factor could not be ruled out. In an earlier analysis of approximately 590 of the donors, most TCR beta V segments appeared in productive rearrangements about 87% or about 30% of the time, broadly matching IMGT annotations. The authors suggested that the approach could potentially be extended to other disease states and immunological phenotypes. Most TCR sequences were observed very rarely across donors, whereas some public TCRs were present in many individuals. In a later analysis, the rate of TCR association differed among HLA loci, with DRB1 alleles having the most associated TCRs and HLA-C alleles having the fewest. This cohort had only TCR beta chains sequenced, and the lack of alpha or paired-chain data limited which features could be detected. A later analysis found that most CMV-associated TCR beta chains appeared HLA-restricted, with HLA associations seemingly driven largely by CMV exposure. A later analysis reported that several top co-occurrence clusters appeared linked to parvovirus B19, influenza, CMV and Epstein-Barr virus. A later genetic analysis associated a missense DCLRE1C variant with V-gene and J-gene trimming of TCR beta chains, and an independent cohort replicated the association. A cluster of highly shared sequence variants was judged likely to represent a technical artifact of the sequencing pipeline. Compared with the approximately 720-donor mean, donors in an Asian-associated ancestry cluster had fewer N-insertions in productive TCRs, according to a later genetic analysis. In vitro tests confirmed that three of the cytomegalovirus-associated TCR beta chains recognize cytomegalovirus antigens. Because the 87-base-pair reads could not distinguish some IMGT-functional V segments, including TRBV6-2 and TRBV6-3, those segments were excluded. The only immune exposure information available for the cohort was CMV serostatus.

The cohort was made up of approximately 670 healthy bone marrow donors. Cohort members were all nominally healthy when sampled, although unrecorded immune exposures were likely present. The donor tested CMV seropositive, placing the donor among the approximately 290 seropositive members of the cohort. A peripheral blood sample was collected from each donor, and TCR beta sequencing was performed on peripheral blood mononuclear cells. The Qiagen DNeasy Blood Extraction Kit was used to extract genomic DNA from the blood cell samples. Libraries came from the immunoSEQ multiplex PCR assay. For the multiplex PCR, a mixture combining 60 forward primers for TCR Vbeta segments and 13 reverse primers for TCR Jbeta segments was used. The CDR3 region of rearranged TCR beta genes was amplified from genomic DNA by a multiplex PCR assay. On the Illumina HiSeq System, the amplified TCR beta libraries were sequenced as 87-base-pair reads. The authors' pipeline ran thus. A later analysis tallied around 80 million unique TCR beta chains across the 700 or so repertoires, and about 10 million of those chains were shared by two or more donors. Raw reads were error-corrected and collapsed into unique sequences with a nearest-neighbor algorithm that merged closely related sequences to remove PCR and sequencing errors. To assign V, D and J gene segments, CDR3 sequences were aligned to IMGT reference sequences. For a sequence to be retained, a match of at least six nucleotides was required to both a V gene segment and a J gene segment. Rearrangements were called productive when the CDR3 lacked stop codons and stayed in frame with V and J; all others were non-productive. CDR3 was defined according to IMGT convention as the region running from the second conserved V-encoded cysteine to the conserved J-encoded phenylalanine. Sequences without an unambiguous match to a single V gene segment were excluded from the earlier analysis of several hundred of the donors. In an earlier analysis of some 590 of the donors, V segments were called functional above 56.7% productive rearrangements and were called segregating when the between-donor standard deviation exceeded 5%. To diagnose cytomegalovirus status from the catalog of TCR beta chain sequences, a statistical classification framework was built. In a later analysis, V and J genes were assigned by comparing TCR nucleotide sequences against IMGT/GENE-DB human TR gene sequences. The TCRdist pipeline was used in a later analysis to assign CDR3 sequences and most-parsimonious VDJ recombination scenarios. In a later analysis, each TCR beta chain was defined by its CDR3 amino acid sequence together with its V-gene family, and reads lacking a unique V-gene family were excluded. In a later analysis, 500 to 650 highly shared, low-generation-probability nucleotide sequences were removed to address suspected cross-contamination and a sequencing artifact. In a later analysis, a clonal expansion index was calculated for each public chain from normalized within-repertoire ranks of inferred template counts. In a later analysis, generation probabilities were computed using a VDJ recombination model fitted to out-of-frame rearrangements, and the results were checked against IGoR. In a later analysis, hypergeometric tests were used to score TCR-TCR, TCR-HLA and TCR-CMV co-occurrence, with a repertoire-size bias correction applied to TCR pairs. To estimate false discovery rates, a later analysis permuted the HLA or CMV assignments 20 times. In a later analysis, co-occurring TCRs were grouped using DBSCAN, and TCRdist sequence similarity was added for clustering within HLA-allele-positive subsets. Repertoires with fewer than 30,000 or more than 120,000 public chains, plus five repertoires with anomalous nucleotide sharing, were excluded from co-occurrence clustering. The table comes from immuneACCESS by way of TCRdb, which keeps in-frame sequences with V and J called. Part of the clones is missing from these tables; in studies checked, under half for an unresolved V gene and the rest for unknown reasons. Clonal size and the V and J genes are those of that table, whereas D and trimming came from the DNA. The sample has about 190,000 clones on record, 80% to 90% of them singletons. The ten largest clones take up around 1.6% of the sample.

V gives up 5 bases and J gives up 3 bases, and the segment between their germline ends measures 11 bases. The CDR3 spans 13 residues, from the cysteine through the phenylalanine. Solely the CDR3 DNA is kept, with 39 bases framed from the first base. Looking up the germline V gene (reference sequence) yields CDR1 MNHEY and CDR2 SMNVEV. The sequence links TRBV27 to TRBJ2-7, with TRBD1 as a weak D call on 5 bases. This TCR was sampled from a man in his forties in good health and CMV-seropositive. The sample taken for sequencing was PBMCs. The CDR3 has the sequence CASSPQGLYEQYF. The DNA is TGTGCCAGCAGTCCCCAGGGTCTCTACGAGCAGTACTTC.